The clone carrying this TCR beta chain was recorded only once. Described time point: peripheral blood 6 weeks after treatment start. The method was immunoSEQ multiplex PCR; TCRdb's version includes in-frame clones alone and lacks a portion of them. This table holds more than 45,000 clones, about 86% found once. The source of the sample is a study of PD-L1 blockade in urothelial cancer. The CDR3 sequence is 15 residues long. Germline assignment: CDR1 MRHNA and CDR2 SNTAGT. Trimming took off 5 bases at V and 3 bases at J, with 16 bases between the two ends. The sample was PBMCs, taken around atezolizumab (anti-PD-L1) treatment. The chain couples TRBV6-4 to TRBJ1-1, with a weak D call TRBD1 (5 bases). This TCR was sampled from a man between 60 and 70 years old with urothelial cancer. The CDR3 sequence is CASSPRPGVDTEAFF. For the CDR3, the DNA is TGTGCCAGCAGTCCTCGACCGGGGGTCGACACTGAAGCTTTCTTT.